What follows describes a single T cell receptor beta chain. The antigen is undetermined. The data were obtained in a study of T cell repertoires and HLA-DP antigens. Across the study: Alloantigens: one with one groove difference and one with around 10 differences versus self.

Measured with immunoSEQ multiplex PCR; TCRdb has only the in-frame clones, and not every one. The repertoire holds about 110,000 clones, with almost 95% as singletons. This CDR3 region has 15 residues. CDR1 and CDR2 (germline): MNHEY, SVGAGI. The ends lost 5 bases at V and 9 bases at J; junction bases unmatched: 7. Study results and caveats: Against one allele, clones undetected before culture averaged roughly 35%; against the other, roughly 51%.

This clonotype was sampled from a woman aged 18-29 years in good health and CMV-seronegative. The chain employs TRBV6-5 and TRBJ1-6; 10 positions match TRBD1. The sequenced sample consisted of CD4+ T cells from PBMCs. The CDR3 nucleotides are TGTGCCAGCAGTACTACGACAGGGGGCGCTTCACCCCTCCACTTT. This sequence encodes CASSTTTGGASPLHF.